This TCR beta chain was profiled in a study of T cell repertoires in cytomegalovirus infection. Study-level background: CMV epitopes, recently identified HLA-C-restricted and well-studied HLA-B-restricted, were used. TCR beta signatures that were public indicated CMV infection and matching HLA type. The study, taken as a whole, reports: The ex vivo response showed dominance by HLA-C-restricted CMV-specific TCR beta clonotypes. Frequencies of public TCR beta families were cumulated, and this identified carriers of CMV plus the relevant HLA.

TCRdb redid the calling of the reads with MiXCR, one entry per CDR3 protein. In the table there are approximately 49,000 distinct CDR3 sequences, around 20% of which are singletons. The table lists this clonotype with many counts. Antigen unknown. This receptor was taken from a human donor in good health (CMV status not recorded). Some clones in this sample may be carry-over from other donors' samples. The input for sequencing was CD8+ T cells from cultured PBMCs, taken from culture after CMV antigen stimulation.

The CDR3 DNA reads TGTGCCAGCAGCCCGACAGCTTCGGGACACTTGAACACTGAAGCTTTCTTT. It is translated as CASSPTASGHLNTEAFF. The chain joins TRBV7-8 to TRBJ1-1; perhaps TRBD1 as D (6 bases). This CDR3 has 17 residues. V lost 5 bases and J lost 0, with 19 bases in between. Germline CDR1 and CDR2: SGHVS and FQNEAQ. Combining the CDR3 with reference TRBV7-8 and TRBJ1-1 gives the whole variable domain GAGVSQSPRYKVAKRGQDVALRCDPISGHVSLFWYQQALGQGPEFLTYFQNEAQLDKSGLPSDRFFAERPEGSVSTLKIQRTQQEDSAVYLCASSPTASGHLNTEAFFGQGTRLTVV.